A selection of T cell receptor beta chains follows, all from one sample in a study of T cell responses to AZD1222 COVID-19 vaccine. Libraries were prepared by immunoSEQ multiplex PCR; TCRdb keeps only in-frame clonotypes and omits some of them. The sample lists about 8,000 clones, 70% to 90% occurring once. The sample consisted of peripheral blood, taken 28 days after the second AZD1222 dose. The origin of the receptors is an adult who received the AZD1222 COVID-19 vaccine. Both conserved end residues are part of each CDR3. The D gene is left open where the match is weak. Clone sizes are given selectively: once, few, many, or a class where the clone is expanded.

J gene: TRBJ1-6; V gene: TRBV7-9; D gene: -; clone size: -; CDR3 DNA: TGTGCCAGCAGCTCCCTTCCATGGACACCCCTCCACTTT; CDR3 protein: CASSSLPWTPLHF
J gene: TRBJ1-4; V gene: TRBV9; D gene: TRBD1; clone size: -; CDR3 DNA: TGTGCCAGCAGCGCCGACAGGGTTAATGAAAAACTGTTTTTT; CDR3 protein: CASSADRVNEKLFF
J gene: TRBJ1-4; V gene: TRBV6-1; D gene: -; clone size: few; CDR3 DNA: TGTGCCAGCAGTGACTTAATCGGGACGGAGAATGAAAAACTGTTTTTT; CDR3 protein: CASSDLIGTENEKLFF
J gene: TRBJ2-7; V gene: TRBV6-2/TRBV6-3; D gene: -; clone size: -; CDR3 DNA: TGTGCCAGCAGTCCCCGCCAGACAGGCACCTACGAGCAGTACTTC; CDR3 protein: CASSPRQTGTYEQYF
J gene: TRBJ2-5; V gene: TRBV7-2; D gene: -; clone size: -; CDR3 DNA: TGTGCCAGCAGCCTACCTCCTAGCGAGACCCAGTACTTC; CDR3 protein: CASSLPPSETQYF
J gene: TRBJ1-2; V gene: TRBV9; D gene: -; clone size: -; CDR3 DNA: TGTGCCAGCAGCGTAGACCAGGAAGACTATGCTGGCTACACCTTC; CDR3 protein: CASSVDQEDYAGYTF
J gene: TRBJ2-1; V gene: TRBV24-1; D gene: TRBD1; clone size: -; CDR3 DNA: TGTGCCACCAGTGAAGGGACAGGGCGATTGTCCTACAATGAGCAGTTCTTC; CDR3 protein: CATSEGTGRLSYNEQFF
J gene: TRBJ1-2; V gene: TRBV5-6; D gene: TRBD1; clone size: once; CDR3 DNA: TGTGCCAGCAGCTGGGGACAGGGGCACGGTGGCTACACCTTC; CDR3 protein: CASSWGQGHGGYTF
J gene: TRBJ2-5; V gene: TRBV28; D gene: TRBD2; clone size: -; CDR3 DNA: TGTGCCAGCGGCGAACTAGCGGGAGGGGGTAAGACCCAGTACTTC; CDR3 protein: CASGELAGGGKTQYF
J gene: TRBJ2-3; V gene: TRBV6-1; D gene: -; clone size: -; CDR3 DNA: TGTGCCAGCAGTGAATTCGGTCCAGGGACGCAGTATTTT; CDR3 protein: CASSEFGPGTQYF
J gene: TRBJ2-7; V gene: TRBV29-1; D gene: -; clone size: -; CDR3 DNA: TGCAGCGTTGAAGAGGGAAGGGGAGGCTACGAGCAGTACTTC; CDR3 protein: CSVEEGRGGYEQYF
J gene: TRBJ2-6; V gene: TRBV7-2; D gene: TRBD1; clone size: -; CDR3 DNA: TGTGCCAGCAGCTCCTCTCGGGACAGGGGCGCTGGGGCCAACGTCCTGACTTTC; CDR3 protein: CASSSSRDRGAGANVLTF
J gene: TRBJ2-7; V gene: TRBV28; D gene: -; clone size: -; CDR3 DNA: TGTGCCAGCAGGGCAGGGGGGGGATGGGCATCGTACGAGCAGTACTTC; CDR3 protein: CASRAGGGWASYEQYF
J gene: TRBJ1-2; V gene: TRBV24-1; D gene: -; clone size: -; CDR3 DNA: TGTGCCACCAGTGAGACAGCTAAACATGGCTACACCTTC; CDR3 protein: CATSETAKHGYTF
J gene: TRBJ2-2; V gene: TRBV7-9; D gene: TRBD1; clone size: -; CDR3 DNA: TGTGCCAGCAGAGCTAGCAGAGGGGGCGCCCCCGGGGAGCTGTTTTTT; CDR3 protein: CASRASRGGAPGELFF
J gene: TRBJ1-1; V gene: TRBV19; D gene: -; clone size: -; CDR3 DNA: TGTGCCAGTAGTATAGGAGGAGTCAGGACCAACACTGAAGCTTTCTTT; CDR3 protein: CASSIGGVRTNTEAFF
J gene: TRBJ1-2; V gene: TRBV10-3; D gene: -; clone size: -; CDR3 DNA: TGTGCCATCAGAAATATCGACAGGATGAATGGCTACACCTTC; CDR3 protein: CAIRNIDRMNGYTF
J gene: TRBJ1-6; V gene: TRBV9; D gene: -; clone size: -; CDR3 DNA: TGTGCCAGCAGCGGAAACAGTGCCTATAATTCACCCCTCCACTTT; CDR3 protein: CASSGNSAYNSPLHF
J gene: TRBJ2-1; V gene: TRBV14; D gene: -; clone size: -; CDR3 DNA: TGTGCCAGCAGCCAAGCGACAGCCGTCCGAATTGGCAATGAGCAGTTCTTC; CDR3 protein: CASSQATAVRIGNEQFF
J gene: TRBJ1-2; V gene: TRBV12-3/TRBV12-4; D gene: -; clone size: -; CDR3 DNA: TGTGCCAGCAGTTCCGACATCGACTATGGCTACACCTTC; CDR3 protein: CASSSDIDYGYTF
J gene: TRBJ1-6; V gene: TRBV27; D gene: -; clone size: -; CDR3 DNA: TGTGCCAGCAGTTTCGGAGGGTCCGACGCACCCCTCCACTTT; CDR3 protein: CASSFGGSDAPLHF
J gene: TRBJ1-1; V gene: TRBV6-4; D gene: -; clone size: -; CDR3 DNA: TGTGCCAGCAGTTTGTCCAGGGCCACTGAAGCTTTCTTT; CDR3 protein: CASSLSRATEAFF
J gene: TRBJ2-7; V gene: TRBV7-2; D gene: TRBD1; clone size: few; CDR3 DNA: TGTGCCAGCAGTCTGGACAGGCCGAGCTACGAGCAGTACTTC; CDR3 protein: CASSLDRPSYEQYF
J gene: TRBJ2-1; V gene: TRBV29-1; D gene: -; clone size: -; CDR3 DNA: TGCAGCGTTTGGACGAATAACAATGAGCAGTTCTTC; CDR3 protein: CSVWTNNNEQFF
J gene: TRBJ1-3; V gene: TRBV4-3; D gene: -; clone size: once; CDR3 DNA: TGCGCCAGCAGCCAAGCCGTCCAGGGCTCGAGCTCTGGAAACACCATATATTTT; CDR3 protein: CASSQAVQGSSSGNTIYF
J gene: TRBJ2-3; V gene: TRBV7-2; D gene: TRBD1; clone size: -; CDR3 DNA: TGTGCCAGCAGCTCGATACAGGGGAGCGATACGCAGTATTTT; CDR3 protein: CASSSIQGSDTQYF
J gene: TRBJ2-1; V gene: TRBV6-2/TRBV6-3; D gene: TRBD2; clone size: -; CDR3 DNA: TGTGCCAGCAGTCCCCGAATTTTAGCGGGGGGGCTCGGCAATGAGCAGTTCTTC; CDR3 protein: CASSPRILAGGLGNEQFF
J gene: TRBJ2-7; V gene: TRBV28; D gene: TRBD1; clone size: -; CDR3 DNA: TGTGCCAGCAGTTCCGACAGGGTGGTTGCGTACTTC; CDR3 protein: CASSSDRVVAYF
J gene: TRBJ1-6; V gene: TRBV5-6; D gene: TRBD1; clone size: -; CDR3 DNA: TGTGCCAGCAGCCCCCGGACAGGTCAGGTCGGGTCACCCCTCCACTTT; CDR3 protein: CASSPRTGQVGSPLHF
J gene: TRBJ2-7; V gene: TRBV2; D gene: -; clone size: -; CDR3 DNA: TGTGCCAGCAGTGAAGCTGTGGACTACGAGCAGTACTTC; CDR3 protein: CASSEAVDYEQYF
J gene: TRBJ1-5; V gene: TRBV9; D gene: TRBD1; clone size: -; CDR3 DNA: TGTGCCAGCAGTGGGGACAGTGAACCCTCGGGCAATCAGCCCCAGCATTTT; CDR3 protein: CASSGDSEPSGNQPQHF
J gene: TRBJ1-2; V gene: TRBV7-2; D gene: -; clone size: -; CDR3 DNA: TGTGCCAGCAGCTTAGCGAGGCGCAGTACCTATGGCTACACCTTC; CDR3 protein: CASSLARRSTYGYTF
J gene: TRBJ2-1; V gene: TRBV3-1/TRBV3-2; D gene: TRBD2; clone size: -; CDR3 DNA: TGTGCCAGCAGCCTGGGGACTAGCGGGGGGGAGCAGTTCTTC; CDR3 protein: CASSLGTSGGEQFF
J gene: TRBJ2-3; V gene: TRBV7-9; D gene: TRBD1; clone size: -; CDR3 DNA: TGTGCCAGCAGCTGGACAGGTACCGGCACAGATACGCAGTATTTT; CDR3 protein: CASSWTGTGTDTQYF
J gene: TRBJ2-5; V gene: TRBV28; D gene: TRBD2; clone size: -; CDR3 DNA: TGTGCCAGCAGTTCCGGACTAGGGGCCCAGTACTTC; CDR3 protein: CASSSGLGAQYF
J gene: TRBJ2-5; V gene: TRBV29-1; D gene: TRBD2; clone size: -; CDR3 DNA: TGCAGCGTCAAAGGACTAGCGGGGGTGACGGAGACCCAGTACTTC; CDR3 protein: CSVKGLAGVTETQYF
J gene: TRBJ1-2; V gene: TRBV18; D gene: TRBD1; clone size: -; CDR3 DNA: TGTGCCAGCTCACCGTTCTCGGGACAGGGGAGAAGTGATGGCTACACCTTC; CDR3 protein: CASSPFSGQGRSDGYTF
J gene: TRBJ1-2; V gene: TRBV6-2/TRBV6-3; D gene: -; clone size: -; CDR3 DNA: TGTGCCAGCAGTGTCAATAACTATGGCTACACCTTC; CDR3 protein: CASSVNNYGYTF
J gene: TRBJ2-7; V gene: TRBV27; D gene: -; clone size: -; CDR3 DNA: TGTGCCAGCAGTTTTGGCGGGAATGGCTACGAGCAGTACTTC; CDR3 protein: CASSFGGNGYEQYF
J gene: TRBJ2-7; V gene: TRBV21-1; D gene: -; clone size: -; CDR3 DNA: TGTGCCAGCAGCAATTGGGGCAGGGGACCCTACGAGCAGTACTTC; CDR3 protein: CASSNWGRGPYEQYF
J gene: TRBJ1-6; V gene: TRBV19; D gene: -; clone size: -; CDR3 DNA: TGTGCCAGTAGTGGCGGCGGGCAGGGGAATTCACCCCTCCACTTT; CDR3 protein: CASSGGGQGNSPLHF
J gene: TRBJ1-2; V gene: TRBV2; D gene: -; clone size: -; CDR3 DNA: TGTGCCAGCCAGGGAAGCCTCTATGGCTACACCTTC; CDR3 protein: CASQGSLYGYTF
J gene: TRBJ2-1; V gene: TRBV6-6; D gene: -; clone size: few; CDR3 DNA: TGTGCCACTGTCGGGGGAAGGGATGAGCAGTTCTTC; CDR3 protein: CATVGGRDEQFF
J gene: TRBJ2-2; V gene: TRBV5-8; D gene: TRBD2; clone size: -; CDR3 DNA: TGTGCCAGCAGACCAGGGACTACCTTTGGCGGGGAGCTGTTTTTT; CDR3 protein: CASRPGTTFGGELFF
J gene: TRBJ2-7; V gene: TRBV28; D gene: -; clone size: -; CDR3 DNA: TGTGCCAGCCACGCAGGGGTCCAACGTTACGAGCAGTACTTC; CDR3 protein: CASHAGVQRYEQYF
J gene: TRBJ1-5; V gene: TRBV2; D gene: -; clone size: -; CDR3 DNA: TGTGCCAGCAGTTTCCAAGAACGACTCAATCAGCCCCAGCATTTT; CDR3 protein: CASSFQERLNQPQHF
J gene: TRBJ1-1; V gene: TRBV5-4; D gene: -; clone size: -; CDR3 DNA: TGTGCCAGCAGCTTGAGGGGTAATGCTGAAGCTTTCTTT; CDR3 protein: CASSLRGNAEAFF
J gene: TRBJ2-1; V gene: TRBV7-9; D gene: -; clone size: -; CDR3 DNA: TGTGCCAGCAGCTTCAGGGAGAATGAGCAGTTCTTC; CDR3 protein: CASSFRENEQFF
J gene: TRBJ2-3; V gene: TRBV11-1; D gene: -; clone size: -; CDR3 DNA: TGTGCCAGCAGCTTATTCTCAAGGTCAGATACGCAGTATTTT; CDR3 protein: CASSLFSRSDTQYF
J gene: TRBJ2-3; V gene: TRBV7-2; D gene: TRBD2; clone size: -; CDR3 DNA: TGTGCCAGCAGCCCCTACGGGGGGGCAGGAGATACGCAGTATTTT; CDR3 protein: CASSPYGGAGDTQYF
J gene: TRBJ2-7; V gene: TRBV5-1; D gene: TRBD2; clone size: few; CDR3 DNA: TGCGCCAGCAGCTTGGCGGGAGGGCCCTACGAGCAGTACTTC; CDR3 protein: CASSLAGGPYEQYF
J gene: TRBJ2-2; V gene: TRBV19; D gene: -; clone size: -; CDR3 DNA: TGTGCCAGTAGTGCTCAGTACACCGGGGAGCTGTTTTTT; CDR3 protein: CASSAQYTGELFF
J gene: TRBJ2-1; V gene: TRBV19; D gene: TRBD2; clone size: -; CDR3 DNA: TGTGCCAGTAGTCCCGGGACTAGCGGGAGCTATGAGCAGTTCTTC; CDR3 protein: CASSPGTSGSYEQFF
J gene: TRBJ1-5; V gene: TRBV28; D gene: -; clone size: -; CDR3 DNA: TGTGCCAGCAGTACCGGGACGGTTAGCAATCAGCCCCAGCATTTT; CDR3 protein: CASSTGTVSNQPQHF